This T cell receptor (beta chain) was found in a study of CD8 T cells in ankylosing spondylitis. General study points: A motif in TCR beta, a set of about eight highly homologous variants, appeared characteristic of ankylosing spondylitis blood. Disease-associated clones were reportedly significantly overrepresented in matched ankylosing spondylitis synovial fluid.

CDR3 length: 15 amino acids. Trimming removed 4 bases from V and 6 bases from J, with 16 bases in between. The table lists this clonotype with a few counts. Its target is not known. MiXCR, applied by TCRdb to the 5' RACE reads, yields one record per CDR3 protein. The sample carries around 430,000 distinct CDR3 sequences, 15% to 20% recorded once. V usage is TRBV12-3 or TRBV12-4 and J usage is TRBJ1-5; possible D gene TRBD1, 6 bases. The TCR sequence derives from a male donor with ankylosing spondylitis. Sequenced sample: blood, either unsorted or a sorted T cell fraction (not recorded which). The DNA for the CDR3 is TGTGCCAGCAGTTCCCAGACAGGTTTTAGTCAGCCCCAGCATTTT. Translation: CASSSQTGFSQPQHF.